These 14 T cell receptor beta chains came from one sample sequenced in a study of T-cell reconstitution after alpha-beta-depleted transplantation in children. Unique molecular identifiers were incorporated during preparation of the TCRbeta library. TCRdb analysed the PCR reads with MiXCR anew, one entry per CDR3 protein. This sample has under 850,000 distinct CDR3 sequences; under 15% occur once, and the top ten carry approximately 0.8%. The specimen comprised PBMCs, sampled before TCRalphabeta/CD19-depleted stem cell transplant. All receptors come from a girl aged 2-10 years with congenital amegakaryocytic thrombocytopenia, due to receive a stem cell transplant.

At least ten counts were recorded for this clonotype. The V gene is TRBV20-1, the J gene TRBJ2-3, with a weak D call TRBD2 (6 bases). Germline CDR1 DFQATT, CDR2 SNEGSKA (reference sequence). The CDR3 covers 15 residues. Trimming removed 2 bases from V and 6 bases from J, with 18 bases in between. The CDR3 region has the DNA TGCAGTGCTAGATCAGGTGGGAGGCTGAGGGATACGCAGTATTTT. Protein: CSARSGGRLRDTQYF.

There are many counts of this clonotype. The rearrangement uses TRBV24-1 and TRBJ2-5; tentatively, D is TRBD1 or TRBD2 (5 bases each). CDR1 and CDR2 (germline): KGHDR, SFDVKD. The V end was cut by 11 bases, the J end by 2 bases, with 14 bases between. CDR3 length: 13 amino acids. The CDR3 DNA reads as TGTGCCAACCCGGGACGCTTACAAGAGACCCAGTACTTC. It translates to CANPGRLQETQYF.

In this sample, this clonotype turned up a few times. CDR3 DNA: TGCGCCAGCAGCTCAACGGAGACGGGCTACACCTTC. Its protein is CASSSTETGYTF. The rearrangement links TRBV5-1 to TRBJ1-2; D not resolved. Trimming removed 3 bases at V and 8 bases at J, with 11 bases between. The CDR3 consists of 12 residues. From germline, CDR1 is SGHRS and CDR2 YFSETQ.

The chain links TRBV20-1 to TRBJ1-3; D gene uncertain. CDR1 is DFQATT, CDR2 SNEGSKA, per germline (reference sequence). The CDR3 sequence is 11 residues long. Trimming took 7 bases from V and 2 from J, leaving 6 bases between them. The CDR3 here is CSVSTGNTIYF. CDR3 DNA sequence: TGCAGTGTTAGTACTGGAAACACCATATATTTT.

V and J are TRBV18 and TRBJ1-4, with D unresolved. CDR1 and CDR2 from the germline V gene are KGHSH and LQKENI. This CDR3 region has 15 residues. Trimming removed 8 bases from V and 0 bases from J, with 13 bases in between. The CDR3 nucleotides read TGTGCCAGCCCCGTACTCCGAACAACTAATGAAAAACTGTTTTTT. Its protein is CASPVLRTTNEKLFF.

The sample holds many counts of this clonotype. This chain joins TRBV11-2 and TRBJ2-1; TRBD2 matches 7 bases. Germline CDR1 reads SGHAT; CDR2 reads FQNNGV. J lost 0 bases, V lost 4 bases, and 12 bases had no gene match. CDR3 length equals 18 residues. The CDR3: CASSSTGLAEGSYNEQFF. In DNA, the CDR3 is TGTGCCAGCAGCTCAACTGGGCTAGCGGAGGGCTCCTACAATGAGCAGTTCTTC. Based on the CDR3 plus reference TRBV11-2 and TRBJ2-1, the full variable domain is EAGVAQSPRYKIIEKRQSVAFWCNPISGHATLYWYQQILGQGPKLLIQFQNNGVVDDSQLPKDRFSAERLKGVDSTLKIQPAKLEDSAVYLCASSSTGLAEGSYNEQFFGPGTRLTVL.

This clonotype was seen at least ten times. Here the CDR3 reads CSATRDSLSSLAKNIQYF. CDR3 nucleotides: TGCAGTGCTACCCGGGACAGCCTTTCTTCCTTAGCCAAAAACATTCAGTACTTC. The chain uses TRBV20-1 and TRBJ2-4; 7 bases match TRBD1. The CDR3 totals 18 residues. The germline CDR1 and CDR2 sequences are DFQATT and SNEGSKA (reference sequence). Losses at the gene ends were 4 bases for V and 0 bases for J; bases not matched to a gene: 15.

This clonotype was found a few times. The chain links TRBV7-8 to TRBJ2-5; 7 bases fit TRBD2. The germline CDR1 and CDR2 sequences are SGHVS and FQNEAQ. J lost 1 base, V lost 2 bases, and 10 bases had no gene match. This CDR3 spans 17 amino acids. CDR3 sequence (DNA): TGTGCCAGCAGCTTAACCAGGTGGCTAGCGGTCCAAGAGACCCAGTACTTC. Protein sequence: CASSLTRWLAVQETQYF.

This sequence joins TRBV5-5 and TRBJ2-1; 8 bases match TRBD1. With V trimmed by 5 bases and J by 4 bases, 8 bases remained unmatched. Germline V gene lookup returns CDR1 SGHKS and CDR2 YYEKEE (reference sequence). The CDR3 has 15 residues. The CDR3, as DNA: TGTGCCAGCAGTCCTGTCCGGACAGGGTACAATGAGCAGTTCTTC. This translates into CASSPVRTGYNEQFF.

At least ten counts were recorded for this clonotype. V is TRBV7-2 and J is TRBJ2-4; possibly TRBD2 for D (5 bases). Germline assignment: CDR1 SGHTA and CDR2 FQGNSA. The germline V and J ends were trimmed by 4 bases and 6 bases, with 13 bases remaining between them. The CDR3 spans 14 residues. The CDR3 is CASSSAAGVNIQYF. The CDR3 bases are TGTGCCAGCAGCTCCGCAGCCGGGGTAAACATTCAGTACTTC.

This clonotype was observed a handful of times. This chain's CDR3 is CSARADSSGVSYEQYF. The CDR3 bases are TGCAGTGCTAGAGCCGACAGCTCTGGGGTCTCCTACGAGCAGTACTTC. This chain links TRBV20-1 with TRBJ2-7; tentatively, D is TRBD1 (5 bases). Per germline, CDR1 DFQATT and CDR2 SNEGSKA (reference sequence). Trimming left V 1 base short and J 0 bases short, with 16 bases between. The CDR3 runs to 16 residues.

There are many counts of this clonotype. This chain connects TRBV12-3 or TRBV12-4 to TRBJ1-2; D unresolved. With 6 bases removed from V and 5 bases from J, the gap between germline ends came to 16 bases. There are 14 residues in the CDR3. This CDR3 is CASRPAGQLYGYTF. The CDR3, as DNA: TGTGCCAGCAGGCCTGCCGGGCAGTTGTATGGCTACACCTTC.

This clonotype showed up just a few times. The gene calls are TRBV2 and TRBJ2-6; no clear D gene. The germline gives CDR1 SNHLY, CDR2 FYNNEI. This CDR3 is built from 19 residues. V was cut by 2 bases and J by 1 base, with 18 bases left in between. As DNA, the CDR3 is TGTGCCAGCAGTGAAATCGTGTGGGCTGCTCAATCTGGGGCCAACGTCCTGACTTTC. Its protein product is CASSEIVWAAQSGANVLTF. The full variable domain, rest sourced from reference TRBV2 and TRBJ2-6, is EPEVTQTPSHQVTQMGQEVILRCVPISNHLYFYWYRQILGQKVEFLVSFYNNEISEKSEIFDDQFSVERPDGSNFTLKIRSTKLEDSAMYFCASSEIVWAAQSGANVLTFGAGSRLTVL.

This clonotype was detected ten times or more. The chain couples TRBV5-1 to TRBJ2-4, with a possible D match to TRBD1 (6 bases). The V end lost 1 base, the J end lost 2 bases, and 13 bases lay between the germline ends. CDR3 length: 16 residues. Germline V lookup: CDR1 SGHRS, CDR2 YFSETQ. In nucleotides, the CDR3 is TGCGCCAGCAGCTTGAGCCAGGGGCTCACCAAAAACATTCAGTACTTC. The encoded protein is CASSLSQGLTKNIQYF. The whole variable domain, remainder taken from reference TRBV5-1 and TRBJ2-4, is KAGVTQTPRYLIKTRGQQVTLSCSPISGHRSVSWYQQTPGQGLQFLFEYFSETQRNKGNFPGRFSGRQFSNSRSEMNVSTLELGDSALYLCASSLSQGLTKNIQYFGAGTRLSVL.